The 9 T cell receptor beta chains in this list originate from one sample, sequenced in a study of T cell changes during pregnancy in multiple sclerosis. Some clones are missing from TCRdb's copy, which holds only in-frame ones; the method was immunoSEQ multiplex PCR. This sample yields just under 35,000 clones, of which approximately 90% are seen a single time; 4.5% belongs to the top ten. This specimen consisted of peripheral blood, obtained in the second trimester of pregnancy. These TCRs come from a female donor in good health, enrolled as a control in a pregnancy study.

The J gene is TRBJ2-1, the V gene TRBV10-2; 7 bases are a match to TRBD2. There are 15 residues in the CDR3. Germline lookup yields CDR1 WSHSY and CDR2 SAAADI. Losses at the gene ends were 6 bases for V and 0 bases for J; bases not matched to a gene: 5. In DNA, the CDR3 is TGCGCCAGCAGGAGTGCTAGCGGCTCCTACAATGAGCAGTTCTTC. This gives the protein CASRSASGSYNEQFF.

This chain links TRBV5-6 with TRBJ2-1; D not certain. The CDR3 has 12 residues. With 0 bases removed from V and 5 bases from J, the gap between germline ends came to 3 bases. From germline, CDR1 is SGHDT and CDR2 YYEEEE. This CDR3 is CASSLGDNEQFF. The CDR3 region has the DNA TGTGCCAGCAGCTTGGGAGACAATGAGCAGTTCTTC.

The chain recombines TRBV5-6 with TRBJ2-5; possibly TRBD1 for D (5 bases). Germline assignment: CDR1 SGHDT and CDR2 YYEEEE. The CDR3 covers 14 residues. The V and J ends lost 2 bases and 2 bases respectively, with 10 bases between them. CDR3 nucleotide sequence: TGTGCCAGCAGCTTTTTGACAGAACAAGAGACCCAGTACTTC. It translates to CASSFLTEQETQYF. The whole variable domain, remainder taken from reference TRBV5-6 and TRBJ2-5, is DAGVTQSPTHLIKTRGQQVTLRCSPKSGHDTVSWYQQALGQGPQFIFQYYEEEERQRGNFPDRFSGHQFPNYSSELNVNALLLGDSALYLCASSFLTEQETQYFGPGTRLLVL.

The chain recombines TRBV28 with TRBJ1-2; 9 positions match TRBD1. Per the germline V gene, CDR1 is MDHEN and CDR2 is SYDVKM. V dropped 2 bases and J dropped 8; count of bases not matched to a gene: 15. The CDR3 totals 17 residues. Here the CDR3 reads CASSLETPTGGARGYTF. CDR3 DNA sequence: TGTGCCAGCAGTTTAGAAACCCCAACAGGGGGCGCGCGGGGCTACACCTTC.

V usage is TRBV4-2 and J usage is TRBJ2-2; D remains unclear. V was pared by 4 bases and J by 7 bases, with 25 bases between. CDR3 length equals 18 residues. CDR1 is LGHNA, CDR2 YNFKEQ, per germline. CDR3 in DNA: TGTGCCAGCAGCCTTATGAAAGGCGCCGGCCTTGAGGTCGGGGAGCTGTTTTTT. Amino acids: CASSLMKGAGLEVGELFF.

The rearrangement uses TRBV6-6 and TRBJ2-5; D is possibly TRBD1 (5 bases). The J call may be mistaken, given a closer DNA end match to TRBJ2-7. The germline CDR1 and CDR2 sequences are MNHNY and SVGAGI (reference sequence). This CDR3 is 13 amino acids long. CDR3 sequence reads: CASSFRVQVEQYF. DNA of the CDR3: TGTGCCAGCAGCTTCAGGGTGCAGGTCGAGCAGTACTTC.

The V gene is TRBV7-9, the J gene TRBJ1-1; 7 bases match TRBD1. With 3 bases clipped from V and 5 bases from J, the junction kept 3 bases outside the gene matches. CDR1 SEHNR and CDR2 FQNEAQ come from the germline V gene (reference sequence). This CDR3 region has 13 residues. CDR3 sequence reads: CASSFPGGTEAFF. CDR3 sequence (DNA): TGTGCCAGCAGCTTTCCAGGGGGAACTGAAGCTTTCTTT.

The chain uses TRBV9 and TRBJ1-4; possible D gene TRBD1, 5 bases. In germline, CDR1 is SGDLS, CDR2 YYNGEE. With 3 bases removed from V and 2 bases from J, the gap between germline ends came to 17 bases. This CDR3 is 17 amino acids long. This chain's CDR3 is CASSASFLGGTNEKLFF. CDR3 nucleotide sequence: TGTGCCAGCAGCGCCTCTTTCCTTGGGGGGACTAATGAAAAACTGTTTTTT.

The table lists this clone with a count of one. The chain joins TRBV5-8 to TRBJ2-7; 7 nucleotides agree with TRBD2. The V gene's germline CDR1 is SGHTS and CDR2 YDEGEE. Trimming at V came to 1 base and at J to 6 bases, leaving 7 bases not matched to a gene. The CDR3 sequence is 14 residues long. The CDR3, as DNA: TGTGCCAGCAGCTTGACTAGCGTTGCACTCGAGCAGTACTTC. Residues: CASSLTSVALEQYF.